This entry is about one T cell receptor beta chain. These data are taken from a study of blood T cells in healthy people across ages. For the second PCR, which ran for roughly 7 to 11 cycles, a sample-barcoded 5' primer and a J-beta primer mix were used. Carrying 12 random nucleotides, a template-switch adaptor labeled each individual cDNA molecule. TCRdb fed the 5' RACE reads into MiXCR, producing one record per CDR3 protein. The sample consists of about 640,000 distinct CDR3 sequences, about 53% of them appearing once. The CDR3 has 15 residues. CDR1 is DFQATT and CDR2 is SNEGSKA in the germline V gene (reference sequence). Trimming pared 3 bases from V and 4 bases from J, leaving 16 bases between.

The chain recombines TRBV20-1 with TRBJ1-5; perhaps TRBD1 as D (6 bases). The receptor comes from a man aged 55 to 70 in good health. Sequencing was performed on blood. This CDR3 is CSASHSTGFNQPQHF. The CDR3 DNA reads as TGCAGTGCTAGTCACAGCACAGGGTTTAATCAGCCCCAGCATTTT.